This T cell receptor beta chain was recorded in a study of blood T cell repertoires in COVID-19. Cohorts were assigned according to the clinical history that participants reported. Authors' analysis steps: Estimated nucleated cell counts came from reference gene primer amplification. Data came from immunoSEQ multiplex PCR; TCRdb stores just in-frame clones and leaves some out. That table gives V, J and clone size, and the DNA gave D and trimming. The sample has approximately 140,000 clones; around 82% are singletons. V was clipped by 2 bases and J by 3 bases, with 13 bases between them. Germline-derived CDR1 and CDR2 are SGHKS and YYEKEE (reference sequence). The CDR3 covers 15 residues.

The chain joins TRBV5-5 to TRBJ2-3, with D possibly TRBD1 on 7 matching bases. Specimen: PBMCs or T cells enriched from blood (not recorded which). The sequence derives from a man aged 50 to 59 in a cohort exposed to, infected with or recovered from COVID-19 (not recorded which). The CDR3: CASSFLAGGTDTQYF. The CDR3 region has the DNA TGTGCCAGCAGCTTTTTGGCAGGGGGGACAGATACGCAGTATTTT.